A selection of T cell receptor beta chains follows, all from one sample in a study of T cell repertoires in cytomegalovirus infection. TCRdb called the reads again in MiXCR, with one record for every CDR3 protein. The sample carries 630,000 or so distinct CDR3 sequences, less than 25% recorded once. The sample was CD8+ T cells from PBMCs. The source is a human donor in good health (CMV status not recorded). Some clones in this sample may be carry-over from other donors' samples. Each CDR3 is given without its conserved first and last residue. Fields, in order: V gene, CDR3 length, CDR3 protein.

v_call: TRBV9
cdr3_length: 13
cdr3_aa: ASSEDRGLHNEQF

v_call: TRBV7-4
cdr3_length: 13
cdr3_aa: ASSRPTGVETEAF

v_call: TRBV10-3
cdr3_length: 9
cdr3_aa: ATYGEDTQY

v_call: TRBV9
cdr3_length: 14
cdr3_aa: ASSVGIQGSYNEQF

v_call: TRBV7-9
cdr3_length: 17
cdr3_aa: ASSLSGGATFSGANVLT

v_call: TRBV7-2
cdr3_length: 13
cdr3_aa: ASSPYGGVQETQY

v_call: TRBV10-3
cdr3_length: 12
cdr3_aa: AISEPDRGNEQF

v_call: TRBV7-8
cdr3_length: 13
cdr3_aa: ASTTGLAQEETQY

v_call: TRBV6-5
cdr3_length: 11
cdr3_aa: ASIGVGNHEQY

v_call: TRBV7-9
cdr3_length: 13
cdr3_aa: ASPDRDGSYNEQF

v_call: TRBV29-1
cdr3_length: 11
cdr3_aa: SGEGGLDTEAF

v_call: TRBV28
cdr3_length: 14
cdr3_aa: ASSLVAGAPPDTQY

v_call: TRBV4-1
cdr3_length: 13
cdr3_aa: ASSIIAGGLETQY

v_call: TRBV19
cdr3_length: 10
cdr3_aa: ASSGGINEQF

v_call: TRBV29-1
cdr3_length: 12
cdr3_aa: SARTGPANTEAF

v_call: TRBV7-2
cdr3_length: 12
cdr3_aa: ASSGWGGDNEQF

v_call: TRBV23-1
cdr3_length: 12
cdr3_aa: ASSQWDGNTEAF

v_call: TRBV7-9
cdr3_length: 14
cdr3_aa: ASRGPGQGANYGYT

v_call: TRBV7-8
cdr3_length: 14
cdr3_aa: ASSERDRGLTGELF